This T cell receptor (beta chain) was sequenced during a study of blood T cell repertoires in COVID-19 (TCRdb year 2020). Some background on the complete study: The collaborator samples originated in the United States, Italy and Spain and spanned the acute and convalescent phases of COVID-19. HLA class I and class II types, where available, came from metadata supplied by the sample provider rather than from assay-based typing. The repertoires were released in a freely available public database intended as a resource for research on the immune response to SARS-CoV-2. The material from the prospective study consisted of cDNA or gDNA derived from T cells, B-cell-depleted T cells, or PBMCs. The dataset comprised deeply sampled blood TCRbeta repertoires from subjects exposed to, actively infected with, or recovered from COVID-19. The samples were drawn from the first 160 participants of the ongoing ImmuneRACE study and from 1,200 or so subjects provided by 6 global collaborators. Nearly every sample came with metadata listing a de-identified subject ID, COVID-19 status, age in years and sex.

Counted from cysteine to phenylalanine, this CDR3 has 15 amino acids. Only the CDR3 DNA is retained, 45 bases long and in frame from the first base. V loses 4 bases, J loses 5 bases, and the germline ends lie 18 bases apart. Via the germline V gene, CDR1 is SGHRS and CDR2 YFSETQ. A note on this clone: Its antigen is unknown. Base qualities are missing; no much larger clone stands one base away.

The immunoSEQ Assay, a bias-controlled multiplex PCR, was used to amplify TCRbeta CDR3 regions from genomic DNA. In the authors' own workflow: Nucleated cell counts per sample were estimated from amplification of reference gene primers within the assay. To quantify the absolute abundance of each unique TCRbeta CDR3 rearrangement, sequence reads were collapsed and filtered. Productive Simpson clonality was computed per sample as the square root of Simpson's diversity index over productive rearrangements. TCRdb's version of the immuneACCESS table is confined to in-frame rearrangements and falls short of the full clone set. An unresolved V gene accounts for under half of the shortfall where checked; the remainder is of unknown origin. V and J calls and clone size follow that table, whereas D and trimming were derived from the DNA. The sample table shows some 460,000 clones, and about nine tenths are seen once. The biggest ten clones account for about 0.7% of the sample.

Study-wide findings and limitations: Clinical and demographic metadata were provided uncurated, with the amount varying by source and participant.

Enrolling through a virtual design, the prospective study's participants ranged in age from roughly 18 to 95 years and lived across some 23 United States geographic areas. To assign participants to cohorts, the prospective study relied on clinical history that participants themselves reported in a screening survey and a study questionnaire. For ImmuneRACE Cohort 3, a participant was defined as recovered based on two consecutive negative NP/OP PCR tests, clearance by a healthcare professional, or resolution of symptoms. Mobile phlebotomists in the prospective study collected whole blood, serum and a nasopharyngeal or oropharyngeal swab from every participant. Participants in the prospective study had the option to provide additional blood draws and questionnaires over an approximately 2-month period. Blood samples from the prospective study were shipped frozen or at room temperature prior to DNA extraction.

The sample taken for sequencing was PBMCs or T cells enriched from blood (not recorded which). This receptor was taken from a woman aged 18 to 35 who had recovered from COVID-19. Rearrangement joined TRBV5-1 to TRBJ2-5; a weak D assignment points to TRBD1 (6 bases agree). The DNA sequence is as follows: TGCGCCAGCAGCACTCGTGGGGGCTCGGAGGAGACCCAGTACTTC. The encoded protein is CASSTRGGSEETQYF.